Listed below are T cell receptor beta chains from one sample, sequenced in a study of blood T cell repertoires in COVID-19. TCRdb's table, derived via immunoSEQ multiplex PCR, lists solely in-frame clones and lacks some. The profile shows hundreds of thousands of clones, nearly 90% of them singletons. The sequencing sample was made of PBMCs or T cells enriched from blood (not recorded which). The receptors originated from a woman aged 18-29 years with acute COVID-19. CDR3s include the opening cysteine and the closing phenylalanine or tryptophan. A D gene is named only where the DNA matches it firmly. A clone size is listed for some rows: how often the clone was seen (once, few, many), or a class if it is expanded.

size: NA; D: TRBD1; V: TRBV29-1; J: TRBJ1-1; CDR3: CSVGTGGETEAFF; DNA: TGCAGCGTTGGTACAGGGGGGGAAACTGAAGCTTTCTTT
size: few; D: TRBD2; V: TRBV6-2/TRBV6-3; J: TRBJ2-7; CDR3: CASSYSQGGISYEQYF; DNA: TGTGCCAGCAGTTACTCTCAGGGAGGGATCTCCTACGAGCAGTACTTC
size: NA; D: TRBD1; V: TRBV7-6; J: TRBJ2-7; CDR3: CASSAGGFAYEQYF; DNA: TGTGCCAGCAGCGCAGGGGGCTTCGCCTACGAGCAGTACTTC
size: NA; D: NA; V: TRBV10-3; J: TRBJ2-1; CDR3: CAISAQGLHEQFF; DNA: TGTGCCATCAGTGCCCAGGGGCTCCATGAGCAGTTCTTC
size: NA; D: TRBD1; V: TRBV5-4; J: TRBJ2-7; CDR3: CASSLGAGGAYEQYF; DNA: TGTGCCAGCAGCTTGGGGGCAGGGGGCGCGTACGAGCAGTACTTC
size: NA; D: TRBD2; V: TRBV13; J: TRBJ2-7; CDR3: CASSLGLIAGELEQYF; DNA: TGTGCCAGCAGCTTAGGCCTCATCGCGGGGGAGCTCGAGCAGTACTTC
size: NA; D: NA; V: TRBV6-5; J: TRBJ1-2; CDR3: CASRRISNYGYTF; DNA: TGTGCCAGCAGGCGCATTTCTAACTATGGCTACACCTTC
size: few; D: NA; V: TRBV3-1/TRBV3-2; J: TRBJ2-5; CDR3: CASSQTPRAQYF; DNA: TGTGCCAGCAGCCAAACACCCAGGGCCCAGTACTTC
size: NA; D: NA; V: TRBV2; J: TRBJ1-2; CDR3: CASSESGVGDGYTF; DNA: TGTGCCAGCAGTGAATCAGGGGTTGGAGATGGCTACACCTTC
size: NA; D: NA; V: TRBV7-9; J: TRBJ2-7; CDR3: CASSPPISSYEQYF; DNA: TGTGCCAGCAGCCCACCCATTAGCTCCTACGAGCAGTACTTC
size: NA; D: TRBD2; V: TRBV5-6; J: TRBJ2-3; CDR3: CASSLPPGSGRTDTQYF; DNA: TGTGCCAGCAGCTTGCCCCCGGGTAGCGGGAGAACAGATACGCAGTATTTT
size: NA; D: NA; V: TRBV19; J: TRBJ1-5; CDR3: CASSPGHSNQPQHF; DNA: TGTGCCAGTAGTCCAGGCCATAGCAATCAGCCCCAGCATTTT
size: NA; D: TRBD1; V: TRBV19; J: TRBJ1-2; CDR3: CASRIQGANYGYTF; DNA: TGTGCCAGTAGAATTCAGGGGGCGAACTATGGCTACACCTTC
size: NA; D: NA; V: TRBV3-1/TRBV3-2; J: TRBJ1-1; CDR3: CASSLPTGNTEAFF; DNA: TGTGCCAGCAGCCTCCCGACAGGGAACACTGAAGCTTTCTTT
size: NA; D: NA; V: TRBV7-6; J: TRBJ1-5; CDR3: CASSLTPRQGNQPQHF; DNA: TGTGCCAGCAGCTTAACCCCGCGACAGGGCAATCAGCCCCAGCATTTT
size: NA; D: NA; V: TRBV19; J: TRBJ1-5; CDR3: CASSMDMINQPQHF; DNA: TGTGCCAGTAGTATGGACATGATAAATCAGCCCCAGCATTTT